This entry features one T cell receptor beta chain sequence. The sequenced fragment ends 3 residues before the CDR3 boundary, so the rest is inferred from the germline J gene. This entry belongs to a study of T cells in women clearing cervical HPV infection. The junction had 12 bases not matched to a gene; V was cut back by 0 bases and J by 6 bases. This CDR3 region has 17 residues. Germline assignment: CDR1 DFQATT and CDR2 SNEGSKA (reference sequence). This table comes from immunoSEQ multiplex PCR, and its TCRdb copy is limited to in-frame clones, with some not included. In total, the table holds some 40,000 clones. All participants had a single incident cervical HPV16 infection, and prevalent HPV16 infections were excluded.

This rearrangement joins TRBV20-1 to TRBJ2-3; TRBD2 matches 10 bases. This TCR was recovered from a woman between 18 and 70 years old with a cervical HPV16 infection that either progressed to CIN3+ or cleared (not recorded which). Sequencing was done on a sample of blood buffy coat. The sequenced CDR3 bases are TGCAGTGCTAGAGAGCATGGGAGCGGGGGGGGACGGGATACG. The encoded protein is CSAREHGSGGGRDT. The CDR3 in its entirety is CSAREHGSGGGRDTQYF.